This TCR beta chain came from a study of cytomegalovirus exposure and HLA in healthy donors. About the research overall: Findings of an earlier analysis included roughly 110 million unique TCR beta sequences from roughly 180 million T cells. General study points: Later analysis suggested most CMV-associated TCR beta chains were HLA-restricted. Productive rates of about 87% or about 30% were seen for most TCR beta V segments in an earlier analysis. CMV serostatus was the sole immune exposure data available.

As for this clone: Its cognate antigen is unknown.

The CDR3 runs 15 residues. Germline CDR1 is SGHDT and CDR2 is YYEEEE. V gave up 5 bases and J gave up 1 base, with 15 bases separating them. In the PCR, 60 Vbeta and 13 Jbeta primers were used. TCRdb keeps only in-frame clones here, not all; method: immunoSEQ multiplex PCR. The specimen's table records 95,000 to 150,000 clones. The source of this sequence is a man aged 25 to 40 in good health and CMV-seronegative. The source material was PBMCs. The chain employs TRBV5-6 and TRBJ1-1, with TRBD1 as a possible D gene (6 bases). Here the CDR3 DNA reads TGTGCCAGCAGGCTGAATGGACAGTGGAACACTGAAGCTTTCTTT. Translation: CASRLNGQWNTEAFF.